This T cell receptor beta chain appears in the sequencing data of a study of vaccination and CD4 T cells after COVID-19. As for the study in general: Each convalescent patient was PCR positive for SARS-CoV-2 on nasal swab; nine or ten cases were mild and one severe. Study results and limitations: Among those convalescent, a median 86.3% of reactive clones emerged solely post-vaccination.

Sequenced with the Oncomine TCR Beta short-read assay was DNA taken from cultured CD4+ T cells. The source of extracted genomic DNA was cultured CD4+ T cells. TCRdb re-called the PCR reads with MiXCR, one entry per CDR3 protein. The top ten hold 10% to 15% of the sample, which has 20,000 to 25,000 distinct CDR3 sequences, about 46% seen once. This clonotype was seen only a few times. What it recognizes is unknown. Time point: late sampling 161 to 241 days after vaccination in three convalescent patients. The sample's treatment: roughly 11-day PBMC culture with coronavirus spike peptide pools or control peptides (ViraFEST assay). ViraFEST enlarged antigen-specific T cell populations with peptide pools and afterwards sequenced TCRs. Losses at the gene ends were 4 bases for V and 2 bases for J; bases not matched to a gene: 2. CDR1 is DFQATT, CDR2 SNEGSKA, per germline (reference sequence). The CDR3 totals 15 residues.

This sequence originates from a human donor who had recovered from COVID-19. The specimen comprised CD4+ T cells from blood, cultured in vitro, sampled about 7 months after SARS-CoV-2 vaccination. The rearrangement joins TRBV20-1 to TRBJ2-1, with 13 bases lining up with TRBD2. CDR3 loop: CSATGTSGTYNEQFF. The CDR3, as DNA: TGCAGTGCTACCGGGACTAGCGGGACCTACAATGAGCAGTTCTTC.